This T cell receptor (beta chain) is from a study of graft-versus-host responses after intestinal transplantation. Findings and caveats of the study: Some GvH clones appeared in ileal mucosa or blood before recipient bone marrow.

To note about this clone: Its antigen remains unknown.

The V gene lost 2 bases and the J gene lost 0 bases, with 9 bases spanning the gap. CDR3 length equals 14 residues. Germline V CDR1 and CDR2: SGHDT, YYEEEE. Only in-frame clones appear in the TCRdb table, and some are missing; sequencing was by immunoSEQ multiplex PCR. The sample holds approximately 99,000 clones, less than 95% seen once. The clonotype was recovered from a human donor who was the organ donor for an intestinal transplant. V usage is TRBV5-6 and J usage is TRBJ2-7; D not resolved. The material was unstimulated CD8+ T cells sorted from spleen or lymph node cells, obtained before transplant. This chain's CDR3 is CASSFEPVSYEQYF. The CDR3 DNA reads as TGTGCCAGCAGCTTCGAGCCGGTCTCCTACGAGCAGTACTTC.